This TCR beta chain was profiled in a study of blood T cells in healthy people across ages. Study in general: Per two T cells, template switching captured roughly one barcoded beta molecule.

Combining a sample-barcoded 5' primer with a J-beta primer mix, a second PCR ran for about 7 to 11 cycles. TCRdb re-derived calls from the 5' RACE reads in MiXCR, one entry per CDR3 protein. The profile shows about 1.1 million distinct CDR3 sequences, 35% to 40% of them singletons. This clonotype came up a few times. Germline V gene sequence: CDR1 SNHLY, CDR2 FYNNEI. Trimming took off 9 bases at V and 9 bases at J, with 15 bases between the two ends. The CDR3 sequence is 12 residues long. This clonotype originated in a man aged 18 to 30 in good health. Sequenced material: blood. The V and J genes are TRBV2 and TRBJ2-1; possibly TRBD1 or TRBD2 for D (6 bases each). The CDR3 DNA is TGTGCCAGTGTCGGGGGCTTCGGTGAGCAGTTCTTC. This gives the protein CASVGGFGEQFF.